The 19 T cell receptor beta chains below all came from one sample that was sequenced in a study of regulatory T cells in long-lasting Graves disease. Time point reported: newly diagnosed GD, antithyroid drugs for less than 3 months. PBMC RNA served as the TCR library source. Library construction for TCR beta used iRepertoire HTBI primers and Arm-PCR of CDR3 regions. TCRdb passed the multiplex PCR reads through MiXCR, listing each CDR3 protein once. The sample lists about 560,000 distinct CDR3 sequences, about 16% occurring once. The sample was also reused in another study, on T cells in Graves' hyperthyroidism and ophthalmopathy.

The specimen comprised peripheral blood mononuclear cells (PBMCs), sampled at new diagnosis, from a patient treated with antithyroid drugs. These receptors came from a man between 18 and 35 years old with Graves disease.

This clonotype was detected ten times or more. This chain joins TRBV5-1 and TRBJ2-4, with TRBD2 identical over 7 bases. This CDR3 has 15 amino acids. Unmatched junction bases numbered 10, after V lost 4 bases and J lost 6 bases. Germline V gives CDR1 SGHRS, CDR2 YFSETQ. CDR3 nucleotide sequence: TGCGCCAGCAGCGATAGGAGTGGGGGGGGAAACATTCAGTACTTC. Translated: CASSDRSGGGNIQYF.

This rearrangement joins TRBV6-2 or TRBV6-3 to TRBJ1-2; D gene uncertain. CDR3 length: 12 amino acids. Germline V gene data show CDR1 as MNHEY and CDR2 as SVGEGT. V shed 5 bases and J shed 5 bases, with 9 bases lying between them. The CDR3, as DNA: TGTGCCAGCAGTGAGGAGTGGTATGGCTACACCTTC. Protein product: CASSEEWYGYTF.

Many counts were recorded for this clonotype. V is TRBV2 and J is TRBJ2-3; either TRBD1 or TRBD2 may supply D (6 bases each). Deletions cut 8 bases from V and 4 bases from J, with 16 bases between. CDR3 size: 14 residues. Germline loops: CDR1 SNHLY, CDR2 FYNNEI. CDR3 residues: CASLRGVVPDTQYF. The CDR3 region has the DNA TGTGCCAGCCTAAGGGGGGTGGTCCCAGATACGCAGTATTTT.

This rearrangement joins TRBV5-6 to TRBJ1-4, with TRBD1 as a possible D gene (6 bases). V lost 3 bases, J lost 3 bases, and 15 bases lay in between. The CDR3 extends over 16 amino acids. Germline V lookup: CDR1 SGHDT, CDR2 YYEEEE. CDR3 sequence (DNA): TGTGCCAGCAGCTCAATAGTGGGGGCGGCTAATGAAAAACTGTTTTTT. Its protein is CASSSIVGAANEKLFF.

This clonotype was observed many times. The chain joins TRBV11-2 to TRBJ2-7, with a weak D call TRBD1 (6 bases). Trimming shortened V by 1 base and J by 2 bases, and 9 bases separated the two germline ends. From germline, CDR1 is SGHAT and CDR2 FQNNGV. The CDR3 is 14 amino acids. Here the CDR3 reads CASSLVGATYEQYF. DNA of the CDR3: TGTGCCAGCAGCTTAGTGGGGGCCACCTACGAGCAGTACTTC.

This clonotype was counted at least ten times. This chain joins TRBV6-2 or TRBV6-3 and TRBJ2-7; TRBD2 matches at 9 bases. There are 15 residues in the CDR3. The V gene end was trimmed by 8 bases and the J gene end by 4 bases; junction bases not matched to a gene: 12. The germline V gene encodes CDR1 MNHEY and CDR2 SVGEGT. Here the CDR3 reads CASLKISGSSYEQYF. As DNA, the CDR3 is TGTGCCAGCTTAAAGATTAGCGGGAGCTCTTACGAGCAGTACTTC.

The rearrangement joins TRBV11-2 to TRBJ2-7; 14 positions match TRBD2. V trimming: 5 bases; J trimming: 4 bases; junction bases outside the gene matches: 25. This CDR3 spans 22 amino acids. CDR1 and CDR2 (germline): SGHAT, FQNNGV. CDR3 sequence reads: CASSHTGLTTSGRAKSVYEQYF. The CDR3 DNA is TGTGCCAGCAGCCATACAGGACTCACGACTAGCGGGAGGGCCAAGTCGGTTTACGAGCAGTACTTC.

This clonotype was found many times. J is TRBJ2-3 and V is TRBV30; tentatively, D is TRBD2 (5 bases). This CDR3 has 15 amino acids. The germline V and J ends were trimmed by 0 bases and 6 bases, with 16 bases remaining between them. The germline V gene encodes CDR1 GTSNPN and CDR2 SVGIG (reference sequence). DNA for the CDR3: TGTGCCTGGAGTGTGTCCCTAGCCAGTACGGATACGCAGTATTTT. Encoded protein: CAWSVSLASTDTQYF.

The sample holds many counts of this clonotype. CDR3 sequence reads: CASKKGQGSYNEQFF. CDR3 sequence (DNA): TGTGCCAGCAAGAAGGGCCAGGGCTCCTACAATGAGCAGTTCTTC. This sequence joins TRBV12-3 or TRBV12-4 and TRBJ2-1; possibly TRBD1 for D (5 bases). The CDR3 length is 15 residues. Trimming left V 7 bases short and J 0 bases short, with 13 bases between.

This clonotype occurred many times. The V gene is TRBV2, the J gene TRBJ1-2; 8 bases are a match to TRBD1. Germline V CDR1 and CDR2: SNHLY, FYNNEI. Trimming at V came to 3 bases and at J to 4 bases, leaving 1 base not matched to a gene. The CDR3 is 13 residues long. The CDR3 loop reads CASSETGVYGYTF. The CDR3 DNA reads as TGTGCCAGCAGTGAGACAGGGGTCTATGGCTACACCTTC.

The sample holds many counts of this clonotype. The genes are TRBV20-1 and TRBJ1-1; D unresolved. CDR3 length: 13 amino acids. Deletions cut 0 bases from V and 4 bases from J, with 9 bases between. In germline, CDR1 is DFQATT, CDR2 SNEGSKA (reference sequence). The CDR3: CSARDWEGTEAFF. In DNA form, the CDR3 reads TGCAGTGCTAGAGATTGGGAGGGCACTGAAGCTTTCTTT.

This clonotype was found many times. The chain couples TRBV10-3 to TRBJ2-1; no definite D call. This CDR3 comprises 12 residues. Trimming pared 3 bases from V and 14 bases from J, leaving 14 bases between. Per the germline V gene, CDR1 is ENHRY and CDR2 is SYGVKD. The CDR3 coding sequence is TGTGCCATCAGTGATCTAAATCGTGGCAAGTTCTTC. It codes for CAISDLNRGKFF.

This clonotype occurred many times. This sequence joins TRBV2 and TRBJ1-5, with unresolved D. V dropped 4 bases and J dropped 0 bases, with 4 bases sitting between them. This CDR3 has 13 residues. Germline CDR1 SNHLY, CDR2 FYNNEI. The CDR3 sequence: CASSANSNQPQHF. As DNA, the CDR3 is TGTGCCAGCAGTGCGAATAGCAATCAGCCCCAGCATTTT.

The count of this clonotype is one. For the CDR3, the DNA is TGTGCCATCAGTGCAGCTAGCGGGAGGGTGGATACGCAGTATTTT. Translated: CAISAASGRVDTQYF. The chain links TRBV10-3 to TRBJ2-3, with 12 bases that match TRBD2. The CDR3 sequence is 15 residues long. The germline CDR1 and CDR2 sequences are ENHRY and SYGVKD. Unmatched junction bases numbered 5, after V lost 4 bases and J lost 6 bases.

The V gene is TRBV25-1, the J gene TRBJ1-2; D is ambiguous. This CDR3 is 14 amino acids long. Trimming cost V 3 bases and J 5 bases, with 13 bases left between them. Germline CDR1 MGHDK, CDR2 SYGVNS. Here the CDR3 reads CASSEVAGVYGYTF. DNA of the CDR3: TGTGCCAGCAGTGAGGTGGCAGGAGTTTATGGCTACACCTTC.

The chain links TRBV29-1 to TRBJ2-6, with a possible D match to TRBD1 (6 bases). The V gene lost 4 bases and the J gene lost 2 bases, with 12 bases spanning the gap. Germline assignment: CDR1 SQVTM and CDR2 ANQGSEA. The CDR3 contains 15 residues. DNA for the CDR3: TGCAGCGTTGCAGCAGGGGTCCCTGGGGCCAACGTCCTGACTTTC. Protein product: CSVAAGVPGANVLTF.

V and J are TRBV6-1 and TRBJ2-6; D is undetermined. Germline assignment: CDR1 MNHNS and CDR2 SASEGT. Trimming stripped 3 bases from V and 2 bases from J, with 11 bases between. The CDR3 is 16 amino acids. The DNA for the CDR3 is TGTGCCAGCAGTGATACGTCCTCAACTGGGGCCAACGTCCTGACTTTC. Translation gives CASSDTSSTGANVLTF.

Notes on this clonotype: This could be a read error, since a much larger clone is one nucleotide away. The rearrangement uses TRBV30 and TRBJ2-5, with 8 bases that match TRBD1. Germline V gene sequence: CDR1 GTSNPN, CDR2 SVGIG (reference sequence). The CDR3 is 13 amino acids. CDR3 in amino acids: CAQQGAYQGTQYF. The DNA for the CDR3 is TGTGCCCAGCAGGGGGCCTACCAAGGGACCCAGTACTTC.

This clonotype was detected many times. The chain is built from TRBV15 and TRBJ2-3; TRBD2 aligns across 9 bases. The CDR3 totals 20 residues. V dropped 5 bases and J dropped 3; count of bases not matched to a gene: 21. Germline V gives CDR1 LNHNV, CDR2 YYDKDF (reference sequence). CDR3 loop: CATSYGRGRKREVRTDTQYF. The CDR3 bases are TGTGCCACCAGCTACGGGAGAGGTCGGAAGCGGGAGGTTAGGACAGATACGCAGTATTTT.